These T cell receptor beta chains were read from a single sample in a study of T cells in Graves' hyperthyroidism and ophthalmopathy. TCRdb re-derived calls from the multiplex PCR reads in MiXCR, one entry per CDR3 protein. In the table there are approximately 370,000 distinct CDR3 sequences, approximately 18% of which are singletons. Source material: blood. Source of these receptors: a woman aged 25 to 39 with Graves' hyperthyroidism that later progressed to Graves' ophthalmopathy. CDR3s include the opening cysteine and the closing phenylalanine or tryptophan. A D gene is named only where the DNA matches it firmly. The size of a clone is reported for some rows only, either as once, few or many, or as a class for expanded clones.

J gene: TRBJ1-1
clone size: many
D gene: TRBD1
V gene: TRBV5-1
CDR3 protein: CASSPPGQGAEAFF
CDR3 DNA: TGCGCCAGCAGCCCCCCGGGACAGGGCGCTGAAGCTTTCTTT

J gene: TRBJ1-2
clone size: many
D gene: .
V gene: TRBV28
CDR3 protein: CASSFQGLNYGYTF
CDR3 DNA: TGTGCCAGCAGTTTTCAGGGTCTTAACTATGGCTACACCTTC

J gene: TRBJ2-1
clone size: .
D gene: TRBD2
V gene: TRBV6-1
CDR3 protein: CASSELAGGYEQFF
CDR3 DNA: TGTGCCAGCAGTGAGTTGGCGGGGGGGTATGAGCAGTTCTTC

J gene: TRBJ2-5
clone size: many
D gene: TRBD2
V gene: TRBV28
CDR3 protein: CASSLPQPGLARIYGTQYF
CDR3 DNA: TGTGCCAGCAGTCTGCCCCAGCCGGGACTAGCCCGAATTTACGGGACCCAGTACTTC

J gene: TRBJ1-1
clone size: many
D gene: .
V gene: TRBV7-9
CDR3 protein: CASSHMNTEAFF
CDR3 DNA: TGTGCCAGCAGCCACATGAACACTGAAGCTTTCTTT

J gene: TRBJ2-3
clone size: .
D gene: TRBD1
V gene: TRBV27
CDR3 protein: CASPWDSPYSLITQYF
CDR3 DNA: TGTGCCAGCCCTTGGGACAGCCCATACAGTTTAATAACGCAGTATTTT

J gene: TRBJ2-7
clone size: many
D gene: TRBD1
V gene: TRBV20-1
CDR3 protein: CSAGNWDRGSEQYF
CDR3 DNA: TGCAGTGCTGGAAATTGGGACAGGGGTAGCGAGCAGTACTTC

J gene: TRBJ1-4
clone size: many
D gene: .
V gene: TRBV11-2
CDR3 protein: CASSLAGTPIKKLFF
CDR3 DNA: TGTGCCAGCAGCTTGGCCGGGACCCCGATCAAAAAACTGTTTTTT

J gene: TRBJ2-1
clone size: many
D gene: TRBD1
V gene: TRBV10-1
CDR3 protein: CASSPTGGWSYNEQFF
CDR3 DNA: TGCGCCAGCAGTCCGACAGGGGGCTGGTCCTACAATGAGCAGTTCTTC

J gene: TRBJ2-3
clone size: many
D gene: .
V gene: TRBV10-3
CDR3 protein: CAITGMGTDTQYF
CDR3 DNA: TGTGCCATCACAGGGATGGGTACAGATACGCAGTATTTT

J gene: TRBJ2-7
clone size: many
D gene: TRBD2
V gene: TRBV5-4
CDR3 protein: CASSLQAGGSYEQYF
CDR3 DNA: TGTGCCAGCAGCTTGCAGGCGGGAGGGAGCTACGAGCAGTACTTC

J gene: TRBJ2-1
clone size: many
D gene: .
V gene: TRBV27
CDR3 protein: CASSLRGFSYNEQFF
CDR3 DNA: TGTGCCAGCAGTTTGCGGGGTTTCTCCTACAATGAGCAGTTCTTC

J gene: TRBJ1-1
clone size: few
D gene: .
V gene: TRBV4-1
CDR3 protein: CASSPRTEMNTEAFF
CDR3 DNA: TGCGCCAGCAGCCCCCGGACAGAAATGAACACTGAAGCTTTCTTT

J gene: TRBJ1-5
clone size: many
D gene: TRBD1
V gene: TRBV2
CDR3 protein: CASSDGQGNQPQHF
CDR3 DNA: TGTGCCAGCAGTGACGGACAGGGAAATCAGCCCCAGCATTTT

J gene: TRBJ2-1
clone size: many
D gene: .
V gene: TRBV15
CDR3 protein: CATGDGGPYNEQFF
CDR3 DNA: TGTGCCACGGGGGATGGGGGGCCCTACAATGAGCAGTTCTTC

J gene: TRBJ1-1
clone size: many
D gene: TRBD1
V gene: TRBV18
CDR3 protein: CASSLSIGTGGEGTEAFF
CDR3 DNA: TGTGCCAGCTCACTGTCAATTGGCACAGGGGGTGAGGGCACTGAAGCTTTCTTT

J gene: TRBJ1-1
clone size: many
D gene: TRBD1
V gene: TRBV27
CDR3 protein: CASNPTTGLNTEAFF
CDR3 DNA: TGTGCCAGCAACCCCACGACAGGGTTGAACACTGAAGCTTTCTTT

J gene: TRBJ2-7
clone size: many
D gene: .
V gene: TRBV7-2
CDR3 protein: CASSLGAVTVYEQYF
CDR3 DNA: TGTGCCAGCAGCTTAGGCGCGGTGACGGTCTACGAGCAGTACTTC

J gene: TRBJ1-1
clone size: .
D gene: .
V gene: TRBV7-9
CDR3 protein: CANCGGPILHYTEAFF
CDR3 DNA: TGTGCCAACTGTGGGGGTCCTATCCTTCATTACACTGAAGCTTTCTTT

J gene: TRBJ1-3
clone size: .
D gene: .
V gene: TRBV10-2
CDR3 protein: CASSEGGGNTIYF
CDR3 DNA: TGCGCCAGCAGTGAGGGGGGAGGAAACACCATATATTTT

J gene: TRBJ1-1
clone size: many
D gene: .
V gene: TRBV27
CDR3 protein: CASSLTGQTYTEAFF
CDR3 DNA: TGTGCCAGCAGTTTAACAGGACAGACCTACACTGAAGCTTTCTTT

J gene: TRBJ1-1
clone size: many
D gene: TRBD1
V gene: TRBV12-3/TRBV12-4
CDR3 protein: CATERELDRPIGEAFF
CDR3 DNA: TGTGCCACCGAGCGCGAGTTGGACAGGCCGATCGGGGAAGCTTTCTTT

J gene: TRBJ1-2
clone size: many
D gene: TRBD1
V gene: TRBV28
CDR3 protein: CASSWGDSRRANYGYTF
CDR3 DNA: TGTGCCAGCAGTTGGGGGGACAGCAGAAGAGCTAACTATGGCTACACCTTC

J gene: TRBJ1-2
clone size: many
D gene: .
V gene: TRBV29-1
CDR3 protein: CSVVPRGSEGYTF
CDR3 DNA: TGCAGCGTTGTACCAAGGGGGTCAGAGGGCTACACCTTC

J gene: TRBJ2-1
clone size: few
D gene: TRBD2
V gene: TRBV27
CDR3 protein: CASSRLGFVRTSTHEQFF
CDR3 DNA: TGTGCCAGCAGTAGGTTGGGTTTCGTCAGGACTAGCACCCATGAGCAGTTCTTC

J gene: TRBJ2-7
clone size: many
D gene: TRBD2
V gene: TRBV3-1
CDR3 protein: CASSQDGGGEQYF
CDR3 DNA: TGTGCCAGCAGCCAAGATGGCGGGGGCGAGCAGTACTTC

J gene: TRBJ2-7
clone size: many
D gene: .
V gene: TRBV7-8
CDR3 protein: CASSPRPESSYEQYF
CDR3 DNA: TGTGCCAGCAGCCCCCGGCCGGAGAGCTCCTACGAGCAGTACTTC

J gene: TRBJ1-1
clone size: many
D gene: .
V gene: TRBV12-3/TRBV12-4
CDR3 protein: CASRRKGEAFF
CDR3 DNA: TGTGCCAGCAGGCGAAAAGGTGAAGCTTTCTTT

J gene: TRBJ1-3
clone size: many
D gene: .
V gene: TRBV6-1
CDR3 protein: CASKTEPGSGNTIYF
CDR3 DNA: TGTGCCAGCAAAACCGAACCGGGCTCTGGAAACACCATATATTTT